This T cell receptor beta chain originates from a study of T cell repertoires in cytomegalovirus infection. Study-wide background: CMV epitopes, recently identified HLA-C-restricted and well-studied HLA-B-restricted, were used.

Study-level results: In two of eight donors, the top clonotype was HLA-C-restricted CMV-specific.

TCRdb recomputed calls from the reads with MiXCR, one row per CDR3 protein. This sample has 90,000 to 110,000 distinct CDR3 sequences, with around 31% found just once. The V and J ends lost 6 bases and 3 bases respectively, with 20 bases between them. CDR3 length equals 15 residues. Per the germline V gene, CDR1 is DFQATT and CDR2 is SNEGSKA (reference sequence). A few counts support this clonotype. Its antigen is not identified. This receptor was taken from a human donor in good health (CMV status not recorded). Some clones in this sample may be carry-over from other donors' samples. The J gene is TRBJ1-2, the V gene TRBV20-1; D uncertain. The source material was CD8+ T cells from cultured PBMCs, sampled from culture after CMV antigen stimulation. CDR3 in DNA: TGCAGTGCCCCCTCCCCGGGCTGGGCGGACTATGGCTACACCTTC. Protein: CSAPSPGWADYGYTF.